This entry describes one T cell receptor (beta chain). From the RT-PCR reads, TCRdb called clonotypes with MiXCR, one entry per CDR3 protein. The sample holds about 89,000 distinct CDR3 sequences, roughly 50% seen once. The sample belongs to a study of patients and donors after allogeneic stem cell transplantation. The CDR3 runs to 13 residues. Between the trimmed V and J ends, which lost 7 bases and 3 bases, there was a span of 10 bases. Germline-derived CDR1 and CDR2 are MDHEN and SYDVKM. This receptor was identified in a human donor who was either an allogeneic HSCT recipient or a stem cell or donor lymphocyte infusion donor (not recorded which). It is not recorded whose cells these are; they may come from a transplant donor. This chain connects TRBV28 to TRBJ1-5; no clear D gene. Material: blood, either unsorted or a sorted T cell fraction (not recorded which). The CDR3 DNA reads TGTGCCAGCAATAAAGGCATCAATCAGCCCCAGCATTTT. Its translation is CASNKGINQPQHF.